Below are 25 T cell receptor beta chains sequenced from a single sample in a study of cytomegalovirus exposure and HLA in healthy donors. Vbeta (60) and Jbeta (13) primers were used in the PCR. The assay was immunoSEQ multiplex PCR, and TCRdb's table has in-frame clones only and misses some. The table records 90,000 to 100,000 clones, roughly three quarters of them present only once. Source material: PBMCs. The origin of the receptors is a female donor in good health and CMV-seronegative.

CDR3 nucleotides: TGCAGTGCTCCGCGGGGGTCTGGCTACACCTTC. Translating gives CSAPRGSGYTF. The rearrangement uses TRBV20-1 and TRBJ1-2, with a weak D call TRBD1 (5 bases). The V gene lost 5 bases and the J gene lost 7 bases, with 11 bases spanning the gap. The V gene's germline CDR1 is DFQATT and CDR2 SNEGSKA (reference sequence). CDR3 length: 11 amino acids.

In this sample, this clone turned up once. This chain connects TRBV5-5 to TRBJ1-6, with D perhaps TRBD1 (6 bases). With 2 bases removed from V and 0 bases from J, the gap between germline ends came to 12 bases. Germline V CDR1 and CDR2: SGHKS, YYEKEE (reference sequence). CDR3 length equals 17 residues. CDR3 loop: CASSLLGQSSYNSPLHF. The CDR3 DNA sequence: TGTGCCAGCAGCTTACTCGGACAGAGCTCCTATAATTCACCCCTCCACTTT.

This chain joins TRBV7-2 and TRBJ1-2; D is unresolved. This CDR3 contains 13 residues. The V end was cut by 5 bases, the J end by 3 bases, with 10 bases between. From germline, CDR1 is SGHTA and CDR2 FQGNSA. The CDR3: CASSLLFDYGYTF. The CDR3 DNA reads TGTGCCAGCAGCCTCTTGTTCGACTATGGCTACACCTTC.

The chain has TRBV7-9 and TRBJ2-2; D gene unclear. Germline V gene lookup returns CDR1 SEHNR and CDR2 FQNEAQ (reference sequence). The V end was cut by 5 bases, the J end by 4 bases, with 11 bases between. The CDR3 has 14 residues. CDR3 sequence (DNA): TGTGCCAGCAGCCCCCTCGGTGTCACCGGGGAGCTGTTTTTT. It specifies CASSPLGVTGELFF.

Written as DNA, the CDR3 is TGTGCCAGCAGTGAGAACAGGGGCTCACCCTCGCGACGAGAGACCCAGTACTTC. Protein sequence: CASSENRGSPSRRETQYF. The rearrangement joins TRBV6-1 to TRBJ2-5; TRBD1 matches 7 bases. Germline values: CDR1 MNHNS, CDR2 SASEGT. Losses at the gene ends were 3 bases for V and 4 bases for J; bases not matched to a gene: 17. The CDR3 consists of 18 residues.

The table lists this clone with a few counts. The genes are TRBV7-9 and TRBJ1-2, with a possible D match to TRBD1 (6 bases). CDR1 is SEHNR and CDR2 is FQNEAQ in the germline V gene (reference sequence). The CDR3 consists of 14 residues. V was clipped by 4 bases and J by 2 bases, with 11 bases between them. This CDR3 is CASSSPDRNYGYTF. The CDR3 DNA sequence: TGTGCCAGCAGCTCTCCGGACAGAAACTATGGCTACACCTTC. Supplemented by reference TRBV7-9 and TRBJ1-2, the full variable domain reads DTGVSQNPRHKITKRGQNVTFRCDPISEHNRLYWYRQTLGQGPEFLTYFQNEAQLEKSRLLSDRFSAERPKGSFSTLEIQRTEQGDSAMYLCASSSPDRNYGYTFGSGTRLTVV.

This clone appeared once. The CDR3 DNA follows: TGTGCCAGCAGTGGGGCATTGAACACTGAAGCTTTCTTT. It is translated as CASSGALNTEAFF. The chain links TRBV7-8 to TRBJ1-1, with D maybe TRBD1 (5 bases). The CDR3 length is 13 residues. In germline, CDR1 is SGHVS, CDR2 FQNEAQ. The V end was cut by 6 bases, the J end by 0 bases, with 8 bases between.

A single count supports this clone. This CDR3 reads CASSPRRGGRENTIYF. DNA of the CDR3: TGTGCCAGCAGCCCACGGCGGGGGGGGAGGGAAAACACCATATATTTT. The rearrangement links TRBV7-9 to TRBJ1-3, with a weak D call TRBD1 (5 bases). V lost 5 bases to trimming and J lost 6 bases, with 20 bases between them. The CDR3 length is 16 residues. Germline V gives CDR1 SEHNR, CDR2 FQNEAQ (reference sequence).

This clone was detected a few times. The genes are TRBV15 and TRBJ2-1, with TRBD2 matching 7 bases. V lost 0 bases, J lost 2 bases, and 19 bases stayed unmatched. The CDR3 runs 21 residues. CDR1 and CDR2 (germline): LNHNV, YYDKDF (reference sequence). CDR3 bases: TGTGCCACCAGCAGAGAGGAGTTATCTCAGGTCGCTAGCGGTACCTACAATGAGCAGTTCTTC. Translated, it gives CATSREELSQVASGTYNEQFF.

The gene calls are TRBV28 and TRBJ2-7, with 9 bases matching TRBD2. V lost 6 bases and J lost 3; bases outside the gene matches: 9. The length of the CDR3 is 15 residues. CDR1 is MDHEN and CDR2 is SYDVKM in the germline V gene. The CDR3 protein is CASRRSTSGNYEQYF. The CDR3 region has the DNA TGTGCCAGCAGACGCTCGACTAGCGGCAACTACGAGCAGTACTTC.

The chain employs TRBV9 and TRBJ2-7; D unresolved. The CDR3 loop spans 10 amino acids. Per germline, CDR1 SGDLS and CDR2 YYNGEE. V lost 6 bases and J 4 bases, leaving 5 bases between the germline ends. This CDR3 reads CASNTYEQYF. For the CDR3, the DNA is TGTGCCAGCAACACGTACGAGCAGTACTTC. The variable domain in full, with the rest retrieved from reference TRBV9 and TRBJ2-7, is DSGVTQTPKHLITATGQRVTLRCSPRSGDLSVYWYQQSLDQGLQFLIQYYNGEERAKGNILERFSAQQFPDLHSELNLSSLELGDSALYFCASNTYEQYFGPGTRLTVT.

The chain couples TRBV27 to TRBJ1-2; 10 bases agree with TRBD1. This CDR3 contains 13 residues. In germline, CDR1 is MNHEY, CDR2 SMNVEV (reference sequence). Trimming removed 6 bases from V and 6 bases from J; junction bases left unmatched: 4. The CDR3 DNA reads TGTGCCAGCAGCCAGGGACAGGGGAATGGCTACACCTTC. This sequence encodes CASSQGQGNGYTF.

This chain connects TRBV5-8 to TRBJ1-6; 7 nucleotides line up with TRBD1. This CDR3 region has 15 residues. Germline loops: CDR1 SGHTS, CDR2 YDEGEE. V was pared by 3 bases and J by 10 bases, with 10 bases of the junction left unmatched. The CDR3 coding sequence is TGTGCCAGCAGCTCGGCCACAGGGGTGGGGTCACCCCTCCACTTT. Protein sequence: CASSSATGVGSPLHF.

This clone was counted between two and nine times. The chain has TRBV18 and TRBJ2-4; D may be TRBD1 (5 bases). Germline CDR1 is KGHSH and CDR2 is LQKENI. The CDR3 length is 17 residues. Trimming cost V 0 bases and J 1 base, with 13 bases left between them. Written as DNA, the CDR3 is TGTGCCAGCTCACCACCGGAAGTAAACAGGGCCAAAAACATTCAGTACTTC. Translation: CASSPPEVNRAKNIQYF. Variable domain in full (rest from reference TRBV18 and TRBJ2-4): NAGVMQNPRHLVRRRGQEARLRCSPMKGHSHVYWYRQLPEEGLKFMVYLQKENIIDESGMPKERFSAEFPKEGPSILRIQQVVRGDSAAYFCASSPPEVNRAKNIQYFGAGTRLSVL.

V and J are TRBV9 and TRBJ1-2; no clear D gene. This CDR3 is 14 amino acids long. Between the trimmed V and J ends, which lost 2 bases and 7 bases, there was a span of 15 bases. Per the germline V gene, CDR1 is SGDLS and CDR2 is YYNGEE. Written as DNA, the CDR3 is TGTGCCAGCAGCGTTTTTTCCCAAGCAGGTGGCTACACCTTC. Translation: CASSVFSQAGGYTF.

The J gene is TRBJ2-3, the V gene TRBV5-1; 9 nucleotides align to TRBD1. V dropped 7 bases and J dropped 0; count of bases not matched to a gene: 9. The CDR3 runs 16 residues. In germline, CDR1 is SGHRS, CDR2 YFSETQ. CDR3 sequence (DNA): TGCGCCAGCTCTCGCTTGGGGACAGGGAGCACAGATACGCAGTATTTT. This encodes CASSRLGTGSTDTQYF.

The gene calls are TRBV28 and TRBJ2-5, with 8 bases matching TRBD1. The CDR3 has 15 amino acids. CDR1 is MDHEN and CDR2 is SYDVKM in the germline V gene. V shed 6 bases, J shed 5 bases, and the junction held 11 bases outside the gene matches. Here the CDR3 reads CASSPPFRGRETQYF. DNA of the CDR3: TGTGCCAGCAGCCCCCCGTTCAGGGGGCGTGAGACCCAGTACTTC. Full variable domain (rest looked up from reference TRBV28 and TRBJ2-5): DVKVTQSSRYLVKRTGEKVFLECVQDMDHENMFWYRQDPGLGLRLIYFSYDVKMKEKGDIPEGYSVSREKKERFSLILESASTNQTSMYLCASSPPFRGRETQYFGPGTRLLVL.

The chain couples TRBV9 to TRBJ2-1, with 7 bases identical to TRBD1. Trimming removed 3 bases from V and 5 bases from J; junction bases left unmatched: 2. Germline assignment: CDR1 SGDLS and CDR2 YYNGEE. The CDR3 loop spans 13 amino acids. In DNA form, the CDR3 reads TGTGCCAGCAGCGCCGACAGGGACAATGAGCAGTTCTTC. This translates into CASSADRDNEQFF.

This clone was seen a handful of times. V gene TRBV9 combines with J gene TRBJ2-1; TRBD2 matches 9 bases. J gave up 4 bases and V 3 bases, and 5 bases lay outside the gene matches. Germline loops: CDR1 SGDLS, CDR2 YYNGEE. The CDR3 consists of 15 residues. In nucleotides, the CDR3 is TGTGCCAGCAGCGCATCGACTAGCGGTTACAATGAGCAGTTCTTC. This encodes CASSASTSGYNEQFF.

A single count supports this clone. This chain joins TRBV19 and TRBJ2-1; no definite D call. The CDR3 spans 12 residues. Germline V CDR1 and CDR2: LNHDA, SQIVND (reference sequence). V lost 0 bases and J 6 bases, leaving 3 bases between the germline ends. CDR3 in amino acids: CASSIDGNEQFF. CDR3 in DNA: TGTGCCAGTAGTATAGACGGCAATGAGCAGTTCTTC.

V is TRBV11-2 and J is TRBJ2-1, with D possibly being TRBD2 (5 bases). CDR1 is SGHAT, CDR2 FQNNGV, per germline. Trimming shortened V by 0 bases and J by 8 bases, and 14 bases separated the two germline ends. The CDR3 runs 15 residues. The CDR3 nucleotides are TGTGCCAGCAGCTTAGATCTTTCCGGGATCGATGAGCAGTTCTTC. It is translated as CASSLDLSGIDEQFF.

The V and J genes are TRBV10-1 and TRBJ2-7, with a weak D call TRBD2 (6 bases). Trimming removed 3 bases from V and 3 bases from J, with 18 bases in between. Germline CDR1 WNHNN, CDR2 SYGVQD (reference sequence). This CDR3 comprises 16 residues. CDR3 sequence reads: CASSEGPKEGNYEQYF. As DNA, the CDR3 is TGCGCCAGCAGTGAAGGGCCCAAGGAGGGGAACTACGAGCAGTACTTC.

This clone showed up just a few times. The V gene is TRBV5-1, the J gene TRBJ2-1, with D possibly TRBD2 on 5 matching bases. This CDR3 has 16 residues. Trimming shortened V by 0 bases and J by 5 bases, and 15 bases separated the two germline ends. The germline gives CDR1 SGHRS, CDR2 YFSETQ. The chain's CDR3 is CASSLAGGRQDNEQFF. The CDR3 coding sequence is TGCGCCAGCAGCTTGGCCGGAGGACGGCAAGACAATGAGCAGTTCTTC.

The V gene is TRBV29-1, the J gene TRBJ1-2; 11 bases map to TRBD1. Germline trimming cut 6 bases from V and 4 bases from J; bases unmatched to any gene: 10. Germline CDR1 reads SQVTM; CDR2 reads ANQGSEA. The CDR3 runs to 15 residues. CDR3 sequence: CSVADRGLSSYGYTF. In DNA, the CDR3 is TGCAGCGTCGCGGACAGGGGGCTTTCCTCCTATGGCTACACCTTC. Complete variable domain (other parts from reference TRBV29-1 and TRBJ1-2): SAVISQKPSRDICQRGTSLTIQCQVDSQVTMMFWYRQQPGQSLTLIATANQGSEATYESGFVIDKFPISRPNLTFSTLTVSNMSPEDSSIYLCSVADRGLSSYGYTFGSGTRLTVV.

This sequence joins TRBV29-1 and TRBJ1-1, with D unclear. Per germline, CDR1 SQVTM and CDR2 ANQGSEA. Trimming shortened V by 4 bases and J by 8 bases, and 11 bases separated the two germline ends. The CDR3 runs to 11 residues. DNA for the CDR3: TGCAGCGTTGCTAGGCCACTCGAAGCTTTCTTT. Residues: CSVARPLEAFF.